The 30 T cell receptor beta chains presented below share a single source sample, sequenced in a study of shared clonotypes between healthy human individuals. TCRdb's table, derived via immunoSEQ multiplex PCR, lists solely in-frame clones and lacks some. The sample includes roughly 1,000,000 clones, more than 75% of them seen just once. The sample taken for sequencing was memory CD4+ T cells from PBMCs. Subset defined: CD45RA-negative fraction. Receptors originate from a man aged 18 to 30 in good health. Some clones in this sample may be carry-over from other donors' samples.

The J gene is TRBJ1-3, the V gene TRBV29-1, with D uncertain. CDR1 is SQVTM, CDR2 ANQGSEA, per germline. The CDR3 length is 12 residues. CDR3 DNA: TGCGCCGGAGGGTACTCTGGAAACACCATATATTTT. Translating it yields CAGGYSGNTIYF.

This clone was detected only once. The rearrangement uses TRBV9 and TRBJ2-6, with D perhaps TRBD1 or TRBD2 (6 bases each). The V end lost 8 bases, the J end lost 1 base, and 19 bases lay between the germline ends. This CDR3 comprises 17 residues. Germline CDR1 and CDR2: SGDLS and YYNGEE. CDR3 DNA sequence: TGTGCCAGGACCGGGGGCAGGTCGACATCTGGGGCCAACGTCCTGACTTTC. This translates into CARTGGRSTSGANVLTF.

This clone showed up just once. The chain has TRBV5-1 and TRBJ1-1; D is possibly TRBD1 (6 bases). V was shortened by 1 base and J by 1 base, with 11 bases between the two germline ends. Germline values: CDR1 SGHRS, CDR2 YFSETQ. This CDR3 has 15 amino acids. The CDR3 loop reads CASSLSQGRNTEAFF. CDR3 sequence (DNA): TGCGCCAGCAGCTTGAGCCAGGGGAGGAACACTGAAGCTTTCTTT.

This clone occurred once. This chain connects TRBV5-8 to TRBJ2-5, with D maybe TRBD2 (5 bases). The V gene's germline CDR1 is SGHTS and CDR2 YDEGEE. V gave up 4 bases and J gave up 2 bases, with 9 bases separating them. This CDR3 is built from 13 residues. The CDR3 here is CASSPSGQETQYF. The CDR3 coding sequence is TGTGCCAGCAGCCCAAGCGGTCAAGAGACCCAGTACTTC.

The sample holds a few counts of this clone. This may come from a read error, since a much larger clone is one base off. Within the sample, other DNA sequences also encode this same CDR3. V gene TRBV5-4 combines with J gene TRBJ1-5; unclear D gene. Trimming stripped 2 bases from V and 0 bases from J, with 3 bases between. This CDR3 is built from 13 residues. CDR1 is SGHNT, CDR2 YYREEE, per germline (reference sequence). DNA for the CDR3: TGTGCCAGCAGCTTAGATAGCAATCAGCCCCAGCATTTT. It translates to CASSLDSNQPQHF.

V is TRBV30 and J is TRBJ2-2; TRBD2 aligns across 10 bases. Germline V lookup: CDR1 GTSNPN, CDR2 SVGIG (reference sequence). Germline trimming cut 3 bases from V and 4 bases from J; bases unmatched to any gene: 14. The CDR3 contains 18 residues. The CDR3 bases are TGTGCCTGGAGGCCGGCCAGCGGGAGGGCCTTGGGCACCGGGGAGCTGTTTTTT. The encoded protein is CAWRPASGRALGTGELFF.

The V and J genes are TRBV27 and TRBJ2-7; D unclear. The CDR3 is made up of 13 amino acids. Trimming stripped 0 bases from V and 3 bases from J, with 6 bases between. The germline CDR1 and CDR2 sequences are MNHEY and SMNVEV (reference sequence). The chain's CDR3 is CASSLSFLYEQYF. As DNA, the CDR3 is TGTGCCAGCAGTTTATCTTTCCTCTACGAGCAGTACTTC.

The V call is TRBV2, the J call TRBJ2-3; the D gene is possibly TRBD1 (5 bases). CDR1 is SNHLY, CDR2 FYNNEI, per germline. The V and J ends lost 4 bases and 1 base respectively, with 9 bases between them. The CDR3 sequence is 14 residues long. In DNA, the CDR3 is TGTGCCAGCAGTGCGCAGGGCCGCACAGATACGCAGTATTTT. Amino acids: CASSAQGRTDTQYF.

The V call is TRBV6-4, the J call TRBJ2-2, with D uncertain. Germline CDR1 and CDR2: MRHNA and SNTAGT. The CDR3 extends over 12 amino acids. Trimming pared 6 bases from V and 4 bases from J, leaving 6 bases between. The CDR3 spells CASRTGTGELFF. CDR3 sequence (DNA): TGTGCCAGCAGGACGGGCACCGGGGAGCTGTTTTTT.

The chain uses TRBV7-7 and TRBJ2-6, with a weak D call TRBD2 (6 bases). Looked up from germline, CDR1 is SSHAT and CDR2 is FNYEAQ (reference sequence). The V end lost 5 bases, the J end lost 2 bases, and 10 bases lay between the germline ends. This CDR3 contains 15 residues. The DNA of the CDR3 is TGTGCCAGCAGCCCTTCGGGGGCTGGGGCCAACGTCCTGACTTTC. It yields the protein CASSPSGAGANVLTF. Full variable domain (remainder filled in from reference TRBV7-7 and TRBJ2-6): GAGVSQSPRYKVTKRGQDVTLRCDPISSHATLYWYQQALGQGPEFLTYFNYEAQPDKSGLPSDRFSAERPEGSISTLTIQRTEQRDSAMYRCASSPSGAGANVLTFGAGSRLTVL.

V and J are TRBV7-9 and TRBJ2-2; TRBD1 might be the D (7 bases). The CDR3 has 15 amino acids. Trimming shortened V by 5 bases and J by 5 bases, and 15 bases separated the two germline ends. Germline V CDR1 and CDR2: SEHNR, FQNEAQ (reference sequence). CDR3 sequence (DNA): TGTGCCAGCAGCCTCCTGACAGGGAGGACCGGGGAGCTGTTTTTT. This encodes CASSLLTGRTGELFF.

The V gene is TRBV6-5, the J gene TRBJ1-5, with D perhaps TRBD1 (6 bases). The CDR3 spans 15 residues. The ends were cut back, 0 bases at V and 5 bases at J, with 11 bases in the middle. Germline loops: CDR1 MNHEY, CDR2 SVGAGI. The DNA of the CDR3 is TGTGCCAGCAGTTACTCCCGCAGGGGTGATCAGCCCCAGCATTTT. Amino acids: CASSYSRRGDQPQHF.

The chain couples TRBV27 to TRBJ2-1; 7 bases fit TRBD1. The trim removed 1 base at V and 2 bases at J, leaving 2 bases unmatched. The CDR3 has 15 residues. Germline V gene lookup returns CDR1 MNHEY and CDR2 SMNVEV (reference sequence). The CDR3 DNA reads as TGTGCCAGCAGTTTATGGGACAGCACCTACAATGAGCAGTTCTTC. This translates into CASSLWDSTYNEQFF.

At least ten counts were recorded for this clone. The chain carries TRBV5-8 and TRBJ2-6; possibly TRBD1 or TRBD2 for D (5 bases each). Germline loops: CDR1 SGHTS, CDR2 YDEGEE. The CDR3 has 19 residues. Trimming stripped 4 bases from V and 0 bases from J, with 20 bases between. The DNA for the CDR3 is TGTGCCAGCAGCCTAACCACAGGAGGCCTCTACTCTGGGGCCAACGTCCTGACTTTC. Translation: CASSLTTGGLYSGANVLTF.

The genes are TRBV29-1 and TRBJ2-5; D unclear. The CDR3 loop spans 12 amino acids. V lost 6 bases and J lost 7, with 15 bases in between. The V gene's germline CDR1 is SQVTM and CDR2 ANQGSEA. The CDR3 loop reads CSVPWSDGTQYF. The CDR3 nucleotides read TGCAGCGTCCCTTGGTCTGATGGGACCCAGTACTTC.

The V and J genes are TRBV5-5 and TRBJ2-3; 11 nucleotides agree with TRBD1. Trimming took 6 bases from V and 4 from J; bases not matched to a gene: 7. The CDR3 consists of 15 residues. CDR1 and CDR2 (germline): SGHKS, YYEKEE (reference sequence). CDR3 in amino acids: CASTPDRGRADTQYF. In nucleotides, the CDR3 is TGTGCCAGCACCCCGGACAGGGGGCGCGCAGATACGCAGTATTTT.

The V call is TRBV2, the J call TRBJ1-1, with D possibly being TRBD1 (5 bases). V was cut by 6 bases and J by 1 base, with 12 bases left in between. Looked up from germline, CDR1 is SNHLY and CDR2 is FYNNEI. CDR3 length equals 14 residues. The CDR3 region is CASRKVQGNTEAFF. The CDR3 DNA is TGTGCCAGCAGAAAAGTTCAGGGGAACACTGAAGCTTTCTTT.

This chain connects TRBV19 to TRBJ2-7, with 8 bases aligning to TRBD1. Germline assignment: CDR1 LNHDA and CDR2 SQIVND (reference sequence). This CDR3 contains 14 residues. V dropped 4 bases and J dropped 6; count of bases not matched to a gene: 8. CDR3 in amino acids: CASSTNRGSREQYF. The CDR3 DNA follows: TGTGCCAGTAGTACCAACAGGGGGAGTCGCGAGCAGTACTTC.

V and J are TRBV20-1 and TRBJ1-1, with D unresolved. Germline V gene data show CDR1 as DFQATT and CDR2 as SNEGSKA (reference sequence). V lost 6 bases, J lost 7 bases, and 12 bases lay in between. This CDR3 has 11 residues. The CDR3 loop reads CSARGELEAFF. The CDR3 DNA is TGCAGTGCCCGCGGGGAGCTTGAAGCTTTCTTT.

The V call is TRBV29-1, the J call TRBJ1-5, with unresolved D. Germline V CDR1 and CDR2: SQVTM, ANQGSEA. The germline V and J ends were trimmed by 7 bases and 6 bases, with 16 bases remaining between them. The CDR3 covers 13 residues. The CDR3 sequence: CSAVREVGQPQHF. The DNA of the CDR3 is TGCAGCGCCGTCCGGGAGGTGGGTCAGCCCCAGCATTTT.

This clone was seen once. Other DNA sequences in this specimen translate into the identical CDR3. The chain links TRBV29-1 to TRBJ2-5, with D possibly TRBD2 on 6 matching bases. The CDR3 has 12 residues. V dropped 4 bases and J dropped 5 bases, with 11 bases sitting between them. The germline CDR1 and CDR2 sequences are SQVTM and ANQGSEA. The CDR3 protein is CSVGRAGETQYF. DNA for the CDR3: TGCAGCGTTGGGAGGGCGGGGGAGACCCAGTACTTC.

The sample holds a few counts of this clone. V is TRBV7-9 and J is TRBJ1-2, with D uncertain. The CDR3 is 11 amino acids. Trimming took off 5 bases at V and 4 bases at J, with 5 bases between the two ends. CDR1 SEHNR and CDR2 FQNEAQ come from the germline V gene (reference sequence). CDR3 sequence (DNA): TGTGCCAGCAGCGCAAGCTATGGCTACACCTTC. Protein sequence: CASSASYGYTF. Drawing the rest from reference TRBV7-9 and TRBJ1-2, the complete variable domain is DTGVSQNPRHKITKRGQNVTFRCDPISEHNRLYWYRQTLGQGPEFLTYFQNEAQLEKSRLLSDRFSAERPKGSFSTLEIQRTEQGDSAMYLCASSASYGYTFGSGTRLTVV.

V and J are TRBV7-3 and TRBJ2-1; 9 bases are shared with TRBD2. The trim removed 4 bases at V and 15 bases at J, leaving 7 bases unmatched. The germline CDR1 and CDR2 sequences are SGHTA and FQGTGA. This CDR3 contains 12 residues. CDR3 sequence (DNA): TGTGCCAGCAGCTCATCCGGGACTAGCAGGTTCTTC. Protein sequence: CASSSSGTSRFF.

This clone was seen just once. The chain has TRBV7-3 and TRBJ2-1; 7 bases line up with TRBD1. With 5 bases clipped from V and 6 bases from J, the junction kept 10 bases outside the gene matches. CDR3 length equals 15 residues. CDR1 and CDR2 from the germline V gene are SGHTA and FQGTGA. This CDR3 reads CASSPPGTAINEQFF. The CDR3, as DNA: TGTGCCAGCAGCCCCCCTGGGACAGCGATCAATGAGCAGTTCTTC.

Remarks on this clone: A much larger clone differs from this one at a single base, so this may be a read error. Other DNA sequences from this sample encode an identical CDR3 as well. The V gene is TRBV28, the J gene TRBJ2-1; D is uncertain. Per the germline V gene, CDR1 is MDHEN and CDR2 is SYDVKM. The CDR3 is made up of 12 amino acids. V gave up 3 bases and J gave up 3 bases, with 3 bases separating them. The chain's CDR3 is CASSLGYNEQFF. The CDR3 DNA sequence: TGTGCCAGCAGTTTGGGCTACAATGAGCAGTTCTTC.

This chain uses TRBV28 with TRBJ1-1; 11 bases fit TRBD1. The CDR3 runs 15 residues. J gave up 9 bases and V 4 bases, and 10 bases lay outside the gene matches. The germline CDR1 and CDR2 sequences are MDHEN and SYDVKM. The CDR3 DNA follows: TGTGCCAGCAGTTCCTCACGTGGGACAGGGGGTCAAGCTTTCTTT. This codes for CASSSSRGTGGQAFF. The whole variable domain, remainder taken from reference TRBV28 and TRBJ1-1, is DVKVTQSSRYLVKRTGEKVFLECVQDMDHENMFWYRQDPGLGLRLIYFSYDVKMKEKGDIPEGYSVSREKKERFSLILESASTNQTSMYLCASSSSRGTGGQAFFGQGTRLTVV.

The J gene is TRBJ2-5, the V gene TRBV5-8; 8 bases align to TRBD2. The ends lost 4 bases at V and 0 bases at J; junction bases unmatched: 11. Germline V lookup: CDR1 SGHTS, CDR2 YDEGEE. The CDR3 length is 17 residues. CDR3 bases: TGTGCCAGCAGCCCAGGACTTATAGCGGGGCACCAAGAGACCCAGTACTTC. It codes for CASSPGLIAGHQETQYF.

The J gene is TRBJ2-1, the V gene TRBV5-1; TRBD1 is a possible D gene (6 bases). With 1 base removed from V and 7 bases from J, the gap between germline ends came to 15 bases. The CDR3 extends over 15 amino acids. Per the germline V gene, CDR1 is SGHRS and CDR2 is YFSETQ. The CDR3 region is CASSLTGSNINEQFF. The DNA for the CDR3 is TGCGCCAGCAGCTTGACAGGGAGCAATATAAATGAGCAGTTCTTC.

Only a few counts were recorded for this clone. This rearrangement joins TRBV28 to TRBJ2-7; TRBD2 matches at 9 bases. V lost 3 bases to trimming and J lost 0 bases; unmatched junction nucleotides: 3. The length of the CDR3 is 15 residues. The germline gives CDR1 MDHEN, CDR2 SYDVKM. The CDR3 protein is CASSLAGGSSYEQYF. The CDR3 DNA reads TGTGCCAGCAGTTTGGCGGGAGGGAGCTCCTACGAGCAGTACTTC. Full variable domain (missing parts from reference TRBV28 and TRBJ2-7): DVKVTQSSRYLVKRTGEKVFLECVQDMDHENMFWYRQDPGLGLRLIYFSYDVKMKEKGDIPEGYSVSREKKERFSLILESASTNQTSMYLCASSLAGGSSYEQYFGPGTRLTVT.

This clone was seen a single time. The gene calls are TRBV5-1 and TRBJ2-1; the match to TRBD2 covers 10 bases. CDR1 is SGHRS and CDR2 is YFSETQ in the germline V gene. CDR3 length: 15 residues. The trim removed 6 bases at V and 2 bases at J, leaving 5 bases unmatched. Here the CDR3 reads CASTLAGEAYNEQFF. The CDR3 nucleotides read TGCGCCAGCACCCTAGCGGGAGAGGCCTACAATGAGCAGTTCTTC.